Shown below are 30 T cell receptor beta chains from a single sample sequenced in a study of identical twins. TCRdb reprocessed the 5' RACE reads with MiXCR, giving one entry per CDR3 protein. Here the sample spans fewer than 250,000 distinct CDR3 sequences, around a tenth being singletons. Specimen: memory (CD45RO+) T cells sorted from blood. The source of these receptors is a woman between 18 and 29 years old in good health.

In this sample, this clonotype turned up many times. The chain combines TRBV15 with TRBJ2-7; D is ambiguous. V dropped 0 bases and J dropped 6 bases, with 12 bases sitting between them. From germline, CDR1 is LNHNV and CDR2 YYDKDF (reference sequence). The CDR3 totals 14 residues. CDR3 nucleotide sequence: TGTGCCACCAGCAGAGATCCGGCAGCACCCGAGCAGTACTTC. Encoded protein: CATSRDPAAPEQYF.

This clonotype showed up just a few times. The J gene is TRBJ1-1, the V gene TRBV10-1; D remains ambiguous. Trimming left V 0 bases short and J 0 bases short, with 8 bases between. Germline-derived CDR1 and CDR2 are WNHNN and SYGVQD (reference sequence). The CDR3 covers 15 residues. The CDR3 nucleotides are TGCGCCAGCAGTGAGTCGTCCAGCCTGAACACTGAAGCTTTCTTT. It encodes CASSESSSLNTEAFF.

This chain uses TRBV7-9 with TRBJ2-2; no clear D gene. The V gene lost 0 bases and the J gene lost 6 bases, with 5 bases spanning the gap. Germline assignment: CDR1 SEHNR and CDR2 FQNEAQ (reference sequence). The length of the CDR3 is 13 residues. The CDR3 DNA sequence: TGTGCCAGCAGCTTAGCGGGATCCGGGGAGCTGTTTTTT. It specifies CASSLAGSGELFF.

V usage is TRBV20-1 and J usage is TRBJ2-1; TRBD2 is a possible D gene (8 bases). Per the germline V gene, CDR1 is DFQATT and CDR2 is SNEGSKA (reference sequence). V was shortened by 8 bases and J by 5 bases, with 19 bases between the two germline ends. The CDR3 consists of 14 residues. CDR3 in amino acids: CSYPTGTSDNEQFF. The CDR3 DNA is TGCAGTTATCCGACAGGGACTAGTGACAATGAGCAGTTCTTC.

This clonotype was found a few times. The rearrangement links TRBV12-3 or TRBV12-4 to TRBJ1-2; D is undetermined. Trimming took off 7 bases at V and 2 bases at J, with 14 bases between the two ends. The CDR3 length is 14 residues. The CDR3 reads CASNTYGRNYGYTF. CDR3 DNA: TGTGCCAGCAACACATACGGGCGGAACTATGGCTACACCTTC.

This clonotype has more than one count but fewer than ten. The chain couples TRBV2 to TRBJ1-2; weak D call: TRBD1 (6 bases). The CDR3 is 12 residues long. With 4 bases removed from V and 6 bases from J, the gap between germline ends came to 9 bases. Looked up from germline, CDR1 is SNHLY and CDR2 is FYNNEI. The CDR3 region is CASSGDIHGYTF. The CDR3 region has the DNA TGTGCCAGCAGTGGGGACATACATGGCTACACCTTC.

This clonotype was counted at least ten times. The rearrangement joins TRBV29-1 to TRBJ2-1; either TRBD1 or TRBD2 may supply D (5 bases each). Trimming pared 3 bases from V and 10 bases from J, leaving 13 bases between. This CDR3 comprises 12 residues. Germline CDR1 and CDR2: SQVTM and ANQGSEA. The CDR3 loop is CSVDSPGREQFF. In DNA form, the CDR3 reads TGCAGCGTTGATTCTCCGGGGCGGGAGCAGTTCTTC.

Only a few counts were recorded for this clonotype. The genes are TRBV29-1 and TRBJ1-3; D is unclear. CDR1 is SQVTM, CDR2 ANQGSEA, per germline. V shed 5 bases and J shed 2 bases, with 7 bases lying between them. This CDR3 spans 12 amino acids. CDR3 sequence reads: CSVRVAGNTIYF. The CDR3 DNA is TGCAGCGTTCGGGTGGCTGGAAACACCATATATTTT.

The chain links TRBV7-3 to TRBJ2-5, with 10 bases lining up with TRBD1. The CDR3 sequence is 14 residues long. Germline V gives CDR1 SGHTA, CDR2 FQGTGA. The V segment lost 2 bases and the J segment 3 bases; nucleotides outside the gene matches: 0. The CDR3 reads CASSLGTGEETQYF. The CDR3 DNA is TGTGCCAGCAGCTTAGGGACAGGGGAAGAGACCCAGTACTTC.

The rearrangement joins TRBV20-1 to TRBJ2-7; 11 bases align to TRBD2. CDR1 is DFQATT, CDR2 SNEGSKA, per germline (reference sequence). Trimming at V came to 4 bases and at J to 0 bases, leaving 8 bases not matched to a gene. There are 16 residues in the CDR3. The CDR3 sequence is CSAMVASGGRSYEQYF. The CDR3 bases are TGCAGTGCTATGGTGGCTAGCGGGGGGCGCTCCTACGAGCAGTACTTC.

This clonotype showed up just a few times. J is TRBJ2-5 and V is TRBV6-5, with 8 nucleotides matching TRBD1. V was pared by 2 bases and J by 2 bases, with 4 bases of the junction left unmatched. CDR3 length equals 15 residues. Germline CDR1 MNHEY, CDR2 SVGAGI. CDR3 coding DNA: TGTGCCAGCAGTTACCAGGGGGCTTGGCAAGAGACCCAGTACTTC. Protein: CASSYQGAWQETQYF.

Only a few counts were recorded for this clonotype. V gene TRBV5-1 combines with J gene TRBJ1-1; TRBD1 aligns across 7 bases. V was pared by 3 bases and J by 3 bases, with 14 bases of the junction left unmatched. This CDR3 region has 17 residues. The V gene's germline CDR1 is SGHRS and CDR2 YFSETQ. CDR3 coding DNA: TGCGCCAGCAGCTCCACCAGGGGGACTCTACTTGACACTGAAGCTTTCTTT. Translated: CASSSTRGTLLDTEAFF. The whole variable domain, filled in from reference TRBV5-1 and TRBJ1-1, reads KAGVTQTPRYLIKTRGQQVTLSCSPISGHRSVSWYQQTPGQGLQFLFEYFSETQRNKGNFPGRFSGRQFSNSRSEMNVSTLELGDSALYLCASSSTRGTLLDTEAFFGQGTRLTVV.

This clonotype was recorded a few times. The V call is TRBV11-3, the J call TRBJ1-1, with no clear D. This CDR3 has 12 amino acids. Germline loops: CDR1 SGHNT, CDR2 YENEEA. V was clipped by 4 bases and J by 10 bases, with 13 bases between them. CDR3 sequence: CASSSRNVGAFF. The CDR3 coding sequence is TGTGCCAGCAGCTCCCGAAACGTGGGAGCTTTCTTT.

This clonotype has ten or more counts. The chain is built from TRBV12-3 or TRBV12-4 and TRBJ1-4; D is perhaps TRBD1 (5 bases). The V end lost 3 bases, the J end lost 8 bases, and 13 bases lay between the germline ends. CDR3 length: 14 amino acids. The DNA for the CDR3 is TGTGCCAGCAGTTTGCGACACGGGGGGGAAAAACTGTTTTTT. This gives the protein CASSLRHGGEKLFF.

The chain has TRBV7-2 and TRBJ2-7; D is unresolved. CDR3 length: 14 residues. Deletions cut 1 base from V and 5 bases from J, with 12 bases between. Germline V CDR1 and CDR2: SGHTA, FQGNSA. In DNA form, the CDR3 reads TGTGCCAGCAGCTTAGGGTGGCAGGCCCACGAGCAGTACTTC. The encoded protein is CASSLGWQAHEQYF.

This clonotype has a handful of counts. V and J are TRBV21-1 and TRBJ2-7; the listed D gene, TRBD1, was not tested against the DNA. TRBV21-1 is a recognized pseudogene. CDR3 length: 11 amino acids. The CDR3 protein is CASSKNATGSV. The CDR3 coding sequence is TGTGCCAGCAGCAAAAACGCCACAGGGTCTGTC.

Only a few counts were recorded for this clonotype. The CDR3 protein is CASRPRGQETQYF. CDR3 in DNA: TGTGCCAGCAGACCAAGGGGGCAAGAGACCCAGTACTTC. V usage is TRBV7-8 and J usage is TRBJ2-5, with a possible D match to TRBD1 (6 bases). V was trimmed by 6 bases and J by 2 bases, leaving 10 bases between them. CDR3 length equals 13 residues. Germline CDR1 and CDR2: SGHVS and FQNEAQ.

This clonotype has ten or more counts. The V call is TRBV3-1, the J call TRBJ2-7; no clear D gene. The germline V gene has CDR1 LGHDT and CDR2 YNNKEL (reference sequence). Between the trimmed V and J ends, which lost 0 bases and 1 base, there was a span of 16 bases. The CDR3 totals 17 residues. CDR3 protein: CASSQDLSPGFSYEQYF. The CDR3 bases are TGTGCCAGCAGCCAAGATCTTTCTCCGGGTTTTTCCTACGAGCAGTACTTC.

There are a few counts of this clonotype. The gene calls are TRBV20-1 and TRBJ2-2; 7 bases are shared with TRBD1. V was clipped by 4 bases and J by 4 bases; unmatched bases: 3. This CDR3 region has 13 residues. Germline V gene lookup returns CDR1 DFQATT and CDR2 SNEGSKA (reference sequence). CDR3 bases: TGCAGTGCTATGGGACAGATCACCGGGGAGCTGTTTTTT. The encoded protein is CSAMGQITGELFF.

For the CDR3, the DNA is TGCGCCAGCAGCCCCCAAGGGGGTGGGAATCAGCCCCAGCATTTT. Translating it yields CASSPQGGGNQPQHF. This chain connects TRBV4-3 to TRBJ1-5, with D perhaps TRBD1 (6 bases). This CDR3 has 15 residues. Looked up from germline, CDR1 is LGHNA and CDR2 is YSLEER. V lost 4 bases and J 4 bases, leaving 14 bases between the germline ends.

V is TRBV7-2 and J is TRBJ2-7, with TRBD1 matching 7 bases. The CDR3 runs to 15 residues. V dropped 5 bases and J dropped 0; count of bases not matched to a gene: 7. Germline V lookup: CDR1 SGHTA, CDR2 FQGNSA. CDR3: CASSEQGVSSYEQYF. As DNA, the CDR3 is TGTGCCAGCAGCGAGCAGGGGGTTAGCTCCTACGAGCAGTACTTC.

This clonotype showed up many times. This chain uses TRBV5-1 with TRBJ1-1; D is unclear. Germline CDR1 SGHRS, CDR2 YFSETQ. This CDR3 has 14 residues. Trimming left V 0 bases short and J 6 bases short, with 12 bases between. The CDR3 here is CASSLAGQEAEAFF. In DNA, the CDR3 is TGCGCCAGCAGCTTGGCCGGGCAGGAGGCTGAAGCTTTCTTT.

This clonotype was recorded a few times. The J gene is TRBJ2-2, the V gene TRBV5-6; 9 bases agree with TRBD2. Germline V lookup: CDR1 SGHDT, CDR2 YYEEEE. This CDR3 is 17 amino acids long. V lost 3 bases, J lost 0 bases, and 6 bases stayed unmatched. This chain's CDR3 is CASSSGLARANTGELFF. In nucleotides, the CDR3 is TGTGCCAGCAGCTCAGGACTAGCGAGAGCGAACACCGGGGAGCTGTTTTTT.

Ten or more counts support this clonotype. The gene calls are TRBV20-1 and TRBJ2-3; tentatively, D is TRBD1 (6 bases). Trimming took off 3 bases at V and 6 bases at J, with 13 bases between the two ends. The CDR3 totals 13 residues. The germline CDR1 and CDR2 sequences are DFQATT and SNEGSKA (reference sequence). Written as DNA, the CDR3 is TGCAGTGCTAGTCCCTGGGGGCTTGATACGCAGTATTTT. This sequence encodes CSASPWGLDTQYF.

The gene calls are TRBV3-1 and TRBJ2-7; 7 nucleotides align to TRBD2. CDR1 LGHDT and CDR2 YNNKEL come from the germline V gene (reference sequence). The CDR3 sequence is 13 residues long. Trimming at V came to 4 bases and at J to 3 bases, leaving 3 bases not matched to a gene. CDR3 bases: TGTGCCAGCAGCCGTCCTAGCGGCTACGAGCAGTACTTC. This codes for CASSRPSGYEQYF.

This clonotype was seen more than once but under ten times. The chain has TRBV7-2 and TRBJ2-5, with 8 bases matching TRBD1. Germline-derived CDR1 and CDR2 are SGHTA and FQGNSA. Trimming cost V 2 bases and J 4 bases; bases outside gene matches: 9. This CDR3 is 16 amino acids long. The CDR3 loop is CASSLRQGIPLETQYF. For the CDR3, the DNA is TGTGCCAGCAGCTTAAGACAGGGGATACCCCTAGAGACCCAGTACTTC. Using reference TRBV7-2 and TRBJ2-5 for the parts outside the CDR3, the full variable domain is GAGVSQSPSNKVTEKGKDVELRCDPISGHTALYWYRQSLGQGLEFLIYFQGNSAPDKSGLPSDRFSAERTGGSVSTLTIQRTQQEDSAVYLCASSLRQGIPLETQYFGPGTRLLVL.

In DNA, the CDR3 is TGTGCCAGCAGCGTAGGAGGGGCTAGTGGTGGCTACACCTTC. Its protein product is CASSVGGASGGYTF. This chain links TRBV9 with TRBJ1-2, with D possibly being TRBD1 (5 bases). V was cut by 0 bases and J by 7 bases, with 13 bases left in between. Germline V gene sequence: CDR1 SGDLS, CDR2 YYNGEE. The CDR3 extends over 14 amino acids.

The chain couples TRBV20-1 to TRBJ1-2; D ambiguous. V was trimmed by 0 bases and J by 8 bases, leaving 13 bases between them. The CDR3 sequence is 13 residues long. The germline gives CDR1 DFQATT, CDR2 SNEGSKA (reference sequence). CDR3 in DNA: TGCAGTGCTAGAGAATTGGTCGGGATGGGCTACACCTTC. It translates to CSARELVGMGYTF.

The CDR3 is CASSPFGTGIGAGANVLTF. The CDR3 DNA reads as TGTGCCAGCTCACCCTTTGGGACAGGGATCGGGGCTGGGGCCAACGTCCTGACTTTC. The J gene is TRBJ2-6, the V gene TRBV18, with 9 nucleotides matching TRBD1. The CDR3 sequence is 19 residues long. With 3 bases clipped from V and 2 bases from J, the junction kept 11 bases outside the gene matches. Germline V gives CDR1 KGHSH, CDR2 LQKENI.

The chain combines TRBV2 with TRBJ1-1; the match to TRBD1 covers 10 bases. Germline values: CDR1 SNHLY, CDR2 FYNNEI. The V and J ends lost 6 bases and 4 bases, in that order; junction bases with no gene match: 8. The CDR3 is made up of 15 amino acids. CDR3 sequence: CASSPRDRGGTEAFF. DNA of the CDR3: TGTGCCAGCAGCCCTAGGGACAGGGGTGGCACTGAAGCTTTCTTT.